A single sample is the source of the 30 T cell receptor beta chains below, sequenced in a study of T cell responses to AZD1222 COVID-19 vaccine. Clones were read by immunoSEQ multiplex PCR, and TCRdb kept only the in-frame ones, dropping some. The sample records roughly 60,000 clones, 65% to 90% being singletons. This material consisted of peripheral blood, taken on day 0 of AZD1222 vaccination. Receptors originate from an adult in good health.

This clone came up a few times. The chain recombines TRBV28 with TRBJ2-1; no reliable D call. V was pared by 4 bases and J by 0 bases, with 10 bases between. Looked up from germline, CDR1 is MDHEN and CDR2 is SYDVKM. This CDR3 contains 15 residues. The CDR3 sequence: CASSSIASSYNEQFF. The CDR3 nucleotides read TGTGCCAGCAGTTCTATAGCTAGCTCCTACAATGAGCAGTTCTTC. Full variable domain (outside the CDR3, taken from reference TRBV28 and TRBJ2-1): DVKVTQSSRYLVKRTGEKVFLECVQDMDHENMFWYRQDPGLGLRLIYFSYDVKMKEKGDIPEGYSVSREKKERFSLILESASTNQTSMYLCASSSIASSYNEQFFGPGTRLTVL.

The rearrangement joins TRBV28 to TRBJ2-4; D remains ambiguous. The CDR3 totals 14 residues. Per germline, CDR1 MDHEN and CDR2 SYDVKM. V was trimmed by 2 bases and J by 5 bases, leaving 10 bases between them. The CDR3 DNA reads TGTGCCAGCAGTTTAGGAGACAAACAAAACATTCAGTACTTC. Its translation: CASSLGDKQNIQYF. Full variable domain (remainder filled in from reference TRBV28 and TRBJ2-4): DVKVTQSSRYLVKRTGEKVFLECVQDMDHENMFWYRQDPGLGLRLIYFSYDVKMKEKGDIPEGYSVSREKKERFSLILESASTNQTSMYLCASSLGDKQNIQYFGAGTRLSVL.

The V gene is TRBV15, the J gene TRBJ2-7; the D gene is possibly TRBD2 (6 bases). V lost 4 bases and J 2 bases, leaving 15 bases between the germline ends. This CDR3 region has 15 residues. Germline CDR1 and CDR2: LNHNV and YYDKDF (reference sequence). This CDR3 is CATSNPGGDPYEQYF. The CDR3 DNA reads as TGTGCCACCAGCAACCCAGGCGGGGATCCCTACGAGCAGTACTTC.

The chain employs TRBV7-9 and TRBJ2-2, with D tentatively TRBD1 (5 bases). V lost 3 bases and J 5 bases, leaving 13 bases between the germline ends. Germline V gene data show CDR1 as SEHNR and CDR2 as FQNEAQ (reference sequence). This CDR3 is built from 15 residues. DNA of the CDR3: TGTGCCAGCAGCTTTGGCAGGGTGGGAACCGGGGAGCTGTTTTTT. Translated: CASSFGRVGTGELFF.

The chain uses TRBV5-1 and TRBJ1-6; 7 positions match TRBD1. Germline V gene data show CDR1 as SGHRS and CDR2 as YFSETQ. Trimming took 4 bases from V and 5 from J; bases not matched to a gene: 9. This CDR3 comprises 16 residues. The CDR3 loop is CASSGLTGRHNSPLHF. The DNA for the CDR3 is TGCGCCAGCAGCGGTCTGACAGGGAGGCATAATTCACCCCTCCACTTT. The entire variable domain, with the rest obtained from reference TRBV5-1 and TRBJ1-6, is as follows: KAGVTQTPRYLIKTRGQQVTLSCSPISGHRSVSWYQQTPGQGLQFLFEYFSETQRNKGNFPGRFSGRQFSNSRSEMNVSTLELGDSALYLCASSGLTGRHNSPLHFGNGTRLTVT.

The rearrangement joins TRBV5-1 to TRBJ1-5; no reliable D call. The CDR3 sequence is 13 residues long. Trimming stripped 2 bases from V and 6 bases from J, with 9 bases between. Germline V gene lookup returns CDR1 SGHRS and CDR2 YFSETQ. The chain's CDR3 is CASSLGWGQPQHF. CDR3 nucleotide sequence: TGCGCCAGCAGCTTAGGGTGGGGTCAGCCCCAGCATTTT.

The chain employs TRBV19 and TRBJ2-3; the match to TRBD1 covers 10 bases. The CDR3 extends over 18 amino acids. Trimming cost V 5 bases and J 0 bases; bases outside gene matches: 11. The germline gives CDR1 LNHDA, CDR2 SQIVND (reference sequence). This CDR3 reads CASSRQGAQTYSTDTQYF. The DNA for the CDR3 is TGTGCCAGTAGTCGACAGGGGGCGCAGACCTATAGCACAGATACGCAGTATTTT.

The rearrangement uses TRBV19 and TRBJ1-2; no firm D call. The CDR3 is 15 amino acids. With 9 bases removed from V and 2 bases from J, the gap between germline ends came to 19 bases. Per the germline V gene, CDR1 is LNHDA and CDR2 is SQIVND (reference sequence). CDR3 in DNA: TGTGCCAGCTCTAAATTGGCTGGACCAAACTATGGCTACACCTTC. Encoded protein: CASSKLAGPNYGYTF. Complete variable domain (other parts from reference TRBV19 and TRBJ1-2): DGGITQSPKYLFRKEGQNVTLSCEQNLNHDAMYWYRQDPGQGLRLIYYSQIVNDFQKGDIAEGYSVSREKKESFPLTVTSAQKNPTAFYLCASSKLAGPNYGYTFGSGTRLTVV.

This clone has only one observation. The rearrangement joins TRBV19 to TRBJ2-2; 8 nucleotides match TRBD1. Losses at the gene ends were 2 bases for V and 5 bases for J; bases not matched to a gene: 1. The CDR3 extends over 14 amino acids. The germline gives CDR1 LNHDA, CDR2 SQIVND (reference sequence). Here the CDR3 DNA reads TGTGCCAGTAGTATACAGGGGGCAACCGGGGAGCTGTTTTTT. Protein product: CASSIQGATGELFF.

V usage is TRBV13 and J usage is TRBJ2-2, with 8 bases matching TRBD2. Trimming took 2 bases from V and 0 from J; bases not matched to a gene: 2. Germline values: CDR1 PRHDT, CDR2 FYEKMQ (reference sequence). This CDR3 spans 16 amino acids. CDR3: CASSLTSGANTGELFF. CDR3 nucleotides: TGTGCCAGCAGCTTAACTAGCGGAGCGAACACCGGGGAGCTGTTTTTT.

This chain uses TRBV27 with TRBJ2-2, with 12 bases aligning to TRBD1. The junction had 2 bases not matched to a gene; V was cut back by 6 bases and J by 6 bases. CDR1 and CDR2 from the germline V gene are MNHEY and SMNVEV (reference sequence). CDR3 length: 14 residues. The DNA for the CDR3 is TGTGCCAGCAGCCGGGACAGGGGGCCCGGGGAGCTGTTTTTT. Protein: CASSRDRGPGELFF.

The chain recombines TRBV5-5 with TRBJ2-5; tentatively, D is TRBD1 (6 bases). Trimming removed 5 bases from V and 5 bases from J, with 16 bases in between. CDR1 and CDR2 (germline): SGHKS, YYEKEE (reference sequence). The CDR3 length is 14 residues. The CDR3 DNA sequence: TGTGCCAGCAGGTCACAACAGGGAGCCGAGACCCAGTACTTC. Translated: CASRSQQGAETQYF.

This clone was detected once. This chain connects TRBV18 to TRBJ1-2; D remains ambiguous. Germline V gene sequence: CDR1 KGHSH, CDR2 LQKENI. The CDR3 length is 14 residues. V lost 2 bases and J 0 bases, leaving 7 bases between the germline ends. The CDR3: CASSPVDTNYGYTF. As DNA, the CDR3 is TGTGCCAGCTCACCAGTCGACACTAACTATGGCTACACCTTC.

The rearrangement joins TRBV28 to TRBJ1-1; D unresolved. Germline-derived CDR1 and CDR2 are MDHEN and SYDVKM. This CDR3 has 12 amino acids. Trimming cost V 10 bases and J 1 base, with 10 bases left between them. CDR3 region: CATFWGNTEAFF. Here the CDR3 DNA reads TGTGCCACCTTCTGGGGGAACACTGAAGCTTTCTTT.

The rearrangement links TRBV19 to TRBJ2-5, with 7 bases identical to TRBD1. The CDR3 loop spans 15 amino acids. J was trimmed by 5 bases and V by 4 bases; bases with no gene match: 10. The germline gives CDR1 LNHDA, CDR2 SQIVND (reference sequence). CDR3 sequence: CASSTLHRGRETQYF. The CDR3 nucleotides read TGTGCCAGTAGTACACTTCACAGGGGACGTGAGACCCAGTACTTC.

J is TRBJ2-3 and V is TRBV5-1; TRBD2 aligns across 10 bases. V gave up 3 bases and J gave up 1 base; unmatched junction bases: 2. CDR3 length: 15 amino acids. CDR1 is SGHRS, CDR2 YFSETQ, per germline. The CDR3 DNA is TGCGCCAGCAGCTCAGGGACTAGCGGCACAGATACGCAGTATTTT. Translation gives CASSSGTSGTDTQYF.

This clone appeared once. V is TRBV7-6 and J is TRBJ1-2; the D gene is possibly TRBD1 (5 bases). The CDR3 runs to 15 residues. Germline-derived CDR1 and CDR2 are SGHVS and FNYEAQ. V lost 5 bases and J 3 bases, leaving 16 bases between the germline ends. CDR3 sequence: CASSPGPTEDYGYTF. The CDR3 bases are TGTGCCAGCAGCCCGGGACCCACCGAAGACTATGGCTACACCTTC.

This rearrangement joins TRBV30 to TRBJ1-5; D is undetermined. The CDR3 is 14 residues long. Deletions cut 0 bases from V and 7 bases from J, with 13 bases between. The germline V gene encodes CDR1 GTSNPN and CDR2 SVGIG (reference sequence). CDR3 nucleotide sequence: TGTGCCTGGAGTGTACTCGGGGAAAACCAGCCCCAGCATTTT. It specifies CAWSVLGENQPQHF.

The chain employs TRBV27 and TRBJ1-5; possible D gene TRBD1, 5 bases. Between the trimmed V and J ends, which lost 2 bases and 1 base, there was a span of 9 bases. CDR3 length: 15 residues. The germline V gene encodes CDR1 MNHEY and CDR2 SMNVEV (reference sequence). CDR3 bases: TGTGCCAGCAGTTTAGGCGGGGGAAGCAATCAGCCCCAGCATTTT. Its translation: CASSLGGGSNQPQHF.

The CDR3 DNA is TGTGCCAGCAGGGCTACAGAGAGTCAGTTCTTC. As protein: CASRATESQFF. V and J are TRBV28 and TRBJ2-1, with D uncertain. With 6 bases removed from V and 13 bases from J, the gap between germline ends came to 13 bases. The germline gives CDR1 MDHEN, CDR2 SYDVKM. The CDR3 is 11 amino acids. The complete variable domain, with remaining parts taken from reference TRBV28 and TRBJ2-1, reads DVKVTQSSRYLVKRTGEKVFLECVQDMDHENMFWYRQDPGLGLRLIYFSYDVKMKEKGDIPEGYSVSREKKERFSLILESASTNQTSMYLCASRATESQFFGPGTRLTVL.

This chain uses TRBV7-2 with TRBJ2-5; a weak D match, TRBD2 (6 bases). CDR1 SGHTA and CDR2 FQGNSA come from the germline V gene. The ends were cut back, 5 bases at V and 5 bases at J, with 15 bases in the middle. The CDR3 length is 14 residues. The CDR3 here is CASSREMGGETQYF. CDR3 DNA sequence: TGTGCCAGCAGCCGCGAAATGGGAGGCGAGACCCAGTACTTC.

The chain combines TRBV27 with TRBJ2-7; TRBD2 aligns across 9 bases. Germline values: CDR1 MNHEY, CDR2 SMNVEV (reference sequence). The CDR3 covers 16 residues. The V gene end was trimmed by 0 bases and the J gene end by 5 bases; junction bases not matched to a gene: 8. The CDR3 DNA sequence: TGTGCCAGCAGTTTATCCATTCTAGCGGGAAGAAACGAGCAGTACTTC. It specifies CASSLSILAGRNEQYF.

The chain couples TRBV5-6 to TRBJ2-7, with D hard to call. The CDR3 runs to 14 residues. Deletions cut 0 bases from V and 7 bases from J, with 14 bases between. In germline, CDR1 is SGHDT, CDR2 YYEEEE. DNA of the CDR3: TGTGCCAGCAGCTTGGTGTCTGACGTGATTGAGCAGTACTTC. It translates to CASSLVSDVIEQYF.

With respect to this clone: The sample carries other DNA sequences with the same CDR3. J is TRBJ2-1 and V is TRBV5-1; D ambiguous. The CDR3 is 13 amino acids. The V end lost 0 bases, the J end lost 4 bases, and 5 bases lay between the germline ends. From germline, CDR1 is SGHRS and CDR2 YFSETQ. The CDR3 bases are TGCGCCAGCAGCTTGGGGCTATACAATGAGCAGTTCTTC. Protein product: CASSLGLYNEQFF.

The chain is built from TRBV5-5 and TRBJ1-1; TRBD1 agrees at 7 bases. The CDR3 spans 14 residues. With 0 bases clipped from V and 5 bases from J, the junction kept 4 bases outside the gene matches. Germline CDR1 and CDR2: SGHKS and YYEKEE (reference sequence). CDR3 residues: CASSLVQGRTEAFF. CDR3 sequence (DNA): TGTGCCAGCAGCTTGGTACAGGGGAGAACTGAAGCTTTCTTT.

This clone appeared once. V and J are TRBV5-1 and TRBJ2-2, with 9 nucleotides matching TRBD1. From germline, CDR1 is SGHRS and CDR2 YFSETQ. V gave up 3 bases and J gave up 7 bases; unmatched junction bases: 10. The CDR3 sequence is 16 residues long. The CDR3 loop reads CASSSAGQGIIGELFF. The CDR3 DNA follows: TGCGCCAGCAGCTCGGCCGGACAGGGGATAATCGGGGAGCTGTTTTTT.

The sample holds one count of this clone. The V and J genes are TRBV28 and TRBJ2-3, with TRBD2 identical over 14 bases. V trimming: 6 bases; J trimming: 6 bases; junction bases outside the gene matches: 8. The germline V gene encodes CDR1 MDHEN and CDR2 SYDVKM. This CDR3 has 16 amino acids. The DNA for the CDR3 is TGTGCCAGCAGACCGGGACTAGCGGGAGTTCTGGATACGCAGTATTTT. Protein: CASRPGLAGVLDTQYF. The whole variable domain, remainder taken from reference TRBV28 and TRBJ2-3, is DVKVTQSSRYLVKRTGEKVFLECVQDMDHENMFWYRQDPGLGLRLIYFSYDVKMKEKGDIPEGYSVSREKKERFSLILESASTNQTSMYLCASRPGLAGVLDTQYFGPGTRLTVL.

The chain joins TRBV4-1 to TRBJ2-7, with TRBD2 matching 8 bases. This CDR3 spans 18 amino acids. CDR1 is MGHRA and CDR2 is YSYEKL in the germline V gene. With V trimmed by 1 base and J by 2 bases, 13 bases remained unmatched. The CDR3 sequence: CASSQAFMSGRGAYEQYV. The CDR3 nucleotides read TGCGCCAGCAGCCAAGCCTTTATGAGCGGGAGAGGAGCCTACGAGCAGTACGTC.

V is TRBV30 and J is TRBJ2-3; D perhaps matches TRBD2 (6 bases). Germline-derived CDR1 and CDR2 are GTSNPN and SVGIG (reference sequence). The length of the CDR3 is 15 residues. The V and J ends lost 4 bases and 2 bases respectively, with 16 bases between them. The CDR3 nucleotides read TGTGCCTGGACGAAAGGCGGGGATCCCACAGATACGCAGTATTTT. Translating gives CAWTKGGDPTDTQYF. Together with reference TRBV30 and TRBJ2-3, the CDR3 gives the full variable domain: SQTIHQWPATLVQPVGSPLSLECTVEGTSNPNLYWYRQAAGRGLQLLFYSVGIGQISSEVPQNLSASRPQDRQFILSSKKLLLSDSGFYLCAWTKGGDPTDTQYFGPGTRLTVL.

CDR3 sequence reads: CASSSGTANTGELFF. CDR3 sequence (DNA): TGTGCCAGCAGCTCCGGGACAGCCAACACCGGGGAGCTGTTTTTT. This chain links TRBV7-8 with TRBJ2-2; 7 nucleotides agree with TRBD1. The CDR3 contains 15 residues. Trimming cost V 4 bases and J 2 bases; bases outside gene matches: 4. Germline V lookup: CDR1 SGHVS, CDR2 FQNEAQ.